This TCR beta chain was obtained from a study of blood T cell repertoires in COVID-19. Study as a whole: From T cells, B-cell-depleted T cells, or PBMCs came the material, which was cDNA or gDNA.

Participant ages covered 18 to 89 years across some 25 US areas. The CDR3 consists of 14 residues. V was cut by 5 bases and J by 8 bases, with 15 bases left in between. CDR1 and CDR2 (germline): SEHNR, FQNEAQ (reference sequence). The method was immunoSEQ multiplex PCR; TCRdb's version includes in-frame clones alone and lacks a portion of them. Counted here are over 150,000 clones, approximately 80% occurring once; the ten biggest clones make up approximately 15%. The sequence derives from a woman in her fifties or sixties who had recovered from COVID-19. The rearrangement uses TRBV7-9 and TRBJ1-4; D uncertain. The sequencing input was PBMCs or T cells enriched from blood (not recorded which). CDR3 DNA: TGTGCCAGCAGCCTAAGTAGCAGAGAAGAAAAACTGTTTTTT. This encodes CASSLSSREEKLFF.